The 30 T cell receptor beta chains presented below share a single source sample, sequenced in a study of OX40 agonist ivuxolimab in advanced cancers. Profiling relied on immunoSEQ multiplex PCR, and the TCRdb table lists in-frame clones only, not all of them. The table shows 55,000 to 70,000 clones, with about 88% occurring only once. The sample was CD4+ or CD8+ T cells sorted from blood, taken in a trial of the OX40 agonist ivuxolimab. Every receptor here comes from an adult with an advanced solid tumor such as melanoma, head and neck, liver or kidney cancer.

V is TRBV27 and J is TRBJ2-7, with a tentative D call TRBD1 (6 bases). The CDR3 length is 13 residues. V dropped 3 bases and J dropped 9 bases, with 15 bases sitting between them. In germline, CDR1 is MNHEY, CDR2 SMNVEV (reference sequence). In nucleotides, the CDR3 is TGTGCCAGCAGTTTCGGGCAGGGGCATTGGCAGTACTTC. This encodes CASSFGQGHWQYF.

This chain uses TRBV5-6 with TRBJ1-1, with D possibly TRBD1 on 5 matching bases. The CDR3 is made up of 14 amino acids. Germline V gene sequence: CDR1 SGHDT, CDR2 YYEEEE. V lost 2 bases and J lost 3, with 11 bases in between. CDR3: CASSFGLGDTEAFF. CDR3 DNA sequence: TGTGCCAGCAGCTTTGGGCTGGGGGACACTGAAGCTTTCTTT.

This clone appeared a single time. The gene calls are TRBV5-1 and TRBJ1-1; D call uncertain. V was cut by 1 base and J by 3 bases, with 13 bases left in between. Per germline, CDR1 SGHRS and CDR2 YFSETQ. The CDR3 is made up of 15 amino acids. The CDR3 DNA sequence: TGCGCCAGCAGCTTGTCGTCTCTGGGAGACACTGAAGCTTTCTTT. This codes for CASSLSSLGDTEAFF. The full variable domain, rest sourced from reference TRBV5-1 and TRBJ1-1, is KAGVTQTPRYLIKTRGQQVTLSCSPISGHRSVSWYQQTPGQGLQFLFEYFSETQRNKGNFPGRFSGRQFSNSRSEMNVSTLELGDSALYLCASSLSSLGDTEAFFGQGTRLTVV.

The genes are TRBV5-5 and TRBJ1-6, with D unclear. CDR1 is SGHKS and CDR2 is YYEKEE in the germline V gene (reference sequence). Trimming took off 6 bases at V and 4 bases at J, with 14 bases between the two ends. There are 15 residues in the CDR3. This CDR3 is CASTPGGPYNSPLHF. CDR3 sequence (DNA): TGTGCCAGCACCCCCGGCGGACCGTATAATTCACCCCTCCACTTT.

This clone was found a few times. The chain carries TRBV9 and TRBJ2-4; D is possibly TRBD1 or TRBD2 (5 bases each). Germline V gene sequence: CDR1 SGDLS, CDR2 YYNGEE. The CDR3 totals 13 residues. V was cut by 5 bases and J by 3 bases, with 9 bases left in between. The CDR3 DNA sequence: TGTGCCAGCAGTCGGGACGGCAAAAACATTCAGTACTTC. Translation gives CASSRDGKNIQYF. Full variable domain (rest looked up from reference TRBV9 and TRBJ2-4): DSGVTQTPKHLITATGQRVTLRCSPRSGDLSVYWYQQSLDQGLQFLIQYYNGEERAKGNILERFSAQQFPDLHSELNLSSLELGDSALYFCASSRDGKNIQYFGAGTRLSVL.

V gene TRBV21-1 combines with J gene TRBJ1-1; the D call in the table, TRBD1, was not verified against the DNA. TRBV21-1 is an annotated pseudogene. The CDR3 contains 15 residues. CDR3 nucleotide sequence: TGTGCCAGCAGCAGTTTCAGTACAGGGGACACTGAAGCTTTCTTT. Its translation: CASSSFSTGDTEAFF.

This clone appeared once. The chain carries TRBV6-1 and TRBJ1-5; TRBD1 aligns across 9 bases. This CDR3 is 15 amino acids long. CDR1 is MNHNS and CDR2 is SASEGT in the germline V gene. V gave up 5 bases and J gave up 5 bases; unmatched junction bases: 7. The CDR3 sequence: CASSTRRTGDQPQHF. In DNA form, the CDR3 reads TGTGCCAGCAGTACAAGGAGGACAGGGGATCAGCCCCAGCATTTT.

This rearrangement joins TRBV12-5 to TRBJ1-1; TRBD1 is a possible D gene (5 bases). This CDR3 is 17 amino acids long. V was shortened by 0 bases and J by 3 bases, with 17 bases between the two germline ends. Germline CDR1 LGHNT, CDR2 FRNRAP. CDR3 sequence: CASGLVLGRVQDTEAFF. The CDR3 DNA reads TGTGCTAGTGGTTTGGTACTGGGACGTGTTCAGGACACTGAAGCTTTCTTT.

This clone was detected once. This chain joins TRBV4-2 and TRBJ2-1; D may be TRBD1 (6 bases). The CDR3 consists of 16 residues. Germline CDR1 is LGHNA and CDR2 is YNFKEQ. The germline V and J ends were trimmed by 4 bases and 0 bases, with 13 bases remaining between them. CDR3: CASSPIGGRSYNEQFF. DNA for the CDR3: TGTGCCAGCAGCCCCATTGGGGGCCGCTCCTACAATGAGCAGTTCTTC.

The CDR3 protein is CASTFLGTPSGANVLTF. CDR3 DNA sequence: TGTGCCAGCACCTTCCTCGGGACTCCCTCTGGGGCCAACGTCCTGACTTTC. The V call is TRBV2, the J call TRBJ2-6; a possible D gene is TRBD2 (6 bases). The CDR3 is 17 amino acids. The V gene lost 7 bases and the J gene lost 0 bases, with 16 bases spanning the gap. The germline V gene encodes CDR1 SNHLY and CDR2 FYNNEI.

The rearrangement uses TRBV11-2 and TRBJ2-7, with TRBD2 identical over 12 bases. V shed 5 bases, J shed 2 bases, and the junction held 4 bases outside the gene matches. CDR1 is SGHAT and CDR2 is FQNNGV in the germline V gene. This CDR3 is built from 15 residues. The CDR3 DNA reads as TGTGCCAGCAGCCGGACTAGCGGGGCCACCTACGAGCAGTACTTC. Protein sequence: CASSRTSGATYEQYF.

The chain combines TRBV18 with TRBJ2-2; 7 bases are shared with TRBD1. This CDR3 has 17 residues. The germline V gene encodes CDR1 KGHSH and CDR2 LQKENI. V lost 3 bases and J lost 2; bases outside the gene matches: 9. CDR3 in DNA: TGTGCCAGCTCACCTATCCGGGACAGAAAAAACACCGGGGAGCTGTTTTTT. Its translation: CASSPIRDRKNTGELFF.

V and J are TRBV5-8 and TRBJ1-5, with 8 bases aligning to TRBD1. Germline V gene lookup returns CDR1 SGHTS and CDR2 YDEGEE. V lost 6 bases to trimming and J lost 2 bases; unmatched junction nucleotides: 10. CDR3 length equals 16 residues. The CDR3 sequence: CASKFRGRYGNQPQHF. In DNA, the CDR3 is TGTGCCAGCAAGTTCAGGGGGCGATATGGCAATCAGCCCCAGCATTTT.

Only a few counts were recorded for this clone. The gene calls are TRBV5-5 and TRBJ1-1; D is unresolved. V lost 0 bases to trimming and J lost 8 bases, with 8 bases between them. CDR3 length: 12 amino acids. Per the germline V gene, CDR1 is SGHKS and CDR2 is YYEKEE (reference sequence). Written as DNA, the CDR3 is TGTGCCAGCAGCTTGGAGGTTGGGGAAGCTTTCTTT. This sequence encodes CASSLEVGEAFF.

The V call is TRBV6-1, the J call TRBJ1-3; D call uncertain. CDR3 length equals 12 residues. Germline V gene lookup returns CDR1 MNHNS and CDR2 SASEGT. Trimming pared 7 bases from V and 0 bases from J, leaving 4 bases between. This chain's CDR3 is CASTTSGNTIYF. The CDR3, as DNA: TGTGCCAGCACAACCTCTGGAAACACCATATATTTT.

The chain combines TRBV7-9 with TRBJ2-2; 7 bases line up with TRBD1. V shed 5 bases and J 0 bases; nucleotides not matched to a gene: 6. Germline assignment: CDR1 SEHNR and CDR2 FQNEAQ (reference sequence). The length of the CDR3 is 16 residues. The CDR3 loop reads CASSKRTGANTGELFF. CDR3 nucleotide sequence: TGTGCCAGCAGCAAAAGGACAGGAGCGAACACCGGGGAGCTGTTTTTT.

Worth noting for this clone: Mismatch with germline at one junction end may stem from a read error. The CDR3 DNA reads as TGTGCCAACAGCTTCTCTGATATGGGCGAGCAGTACTTC. This gives the protein CANSFSDMGEQYF. The chain joins TRBV7-9 to TRBJ2-7, with D hard to call. The CDR3 is 13 amino acids. Germline assignment: CDR1 SEHNR and CDR2 FQNEAQ (reference sequence).

This clone was counted once. The rearrangement links TRBV29-1 to TRBJ1-3; 7 nucleotides match TRBD1. Germline CDR1 and CDR2: SQVTM and ANQGSEA. V trimming: 1 base; J trimming: 0 bases; junction bases outside the gene matches: 3. The CDR3 length is 15 residues. The chain's CDR3 is CSVEAYRGSGNTIYF. The CDR3 DNA is TGCAGCGTTGAAGCCTACAGGGGCTCTGGAAACACCATATATTTT. The entire variable domain, with the rest obtained from reference TRBV29-1 and TRBJ1-3, is as follows: SAVISQKPSRDICQRGTSLTIQCQVDSQVTMMFWYRQQPGQSLTLIATANQGSEATYESGFVIDKFPISRPNLTFSTLTVSNMSPEDSSIYLCSVEAYRGSGNTIYFGEGSWLTVV.

The CDR3 DNA is TGTGCCATTCAAATAAGTCCCCTCCATAATTCACCCCTCCACTTT. It yields the protein CAIQISPLHNSPLHF. This sequence joins TRBV6-1 and TRBJ1-6; no firm D call. The CDR3 sequence is 15 residues long. V dropped 10 bases and J dropped 5 bases, with 18 bases sitting between them. Germline lookup yields CDR1 MNHNS and CDR2 SASEGT.

This clone was detected a few times. This rearrangement joins TRBV6-5 to TRBJ1-3; D gene ambiguous. With 2 bases removed from V and 4 bases from J, the gap between germline ends came to 9 bases. CDR3 length: 14 amino acids. Germline CDR1 MNHEY, CDR2 SVGAGI. CDR3 protein: CASSYGSAGNTIYF. DNA for the CDR3: TGTGCCAGCAGTTACGGGTCGGCCGGAAACACCATATATTTT.

V is TRBV18 and J is TRBJ1-6; D not certain. The V and J ends lost 4 bases and 2 bases respectively, with 9 bases between them. This CDR3 contains 15 residues. Germline assignment: CDR1 KGHSH and CDR2 LQKENI. This CDR3 is CASSRSETYNSPLHF. CDR3 nucleotides: TGTGCCAGCTCACGGTCGGAGACCTATAATTCACCCCTCCACTTT.

This chain's CDR3 is CASSGQGGPQPQHF. CDR3 DNA: TGTGCCAGCAGTGGACAGGGAGGCCCTCAGCCCCAGCATTTT. This chain uses TRBV2 with TRBJ1-5; 7 bases map to TRBD1. Germline trimming cut 4 bases from V and 6 bases from J; bases unmatched to any gene: 6. This CDR3 is 14 amino acids long. Germline V gene sequence: CDR1 SNHLY, CDR2 FYNNEI. Drawing the rest from reference TRBV2 and TRBJ1-5, the complete variable domain is EPEVTQTPSHQVTQMGQEVILRCVPISNHLYFYWYRQILGQKVEFLVSFYNNEISEKSEIFDDQFSVERPDGSNFTLKIRSTKLEDSAMYFCASSGQGGPQPQHFGDGTRLSIL.

This sequence joins TRBV12-5 and TRBJ1-2, with unresolved D. Trimming took off 5 bases at V and 0 bases at J, with 10 bases between the two ends. CDR1 and CDR2 (germline): LGHNT, FRNRAP. This CDR3 has 14 residues. CDR3 residues: CASGPYPTNYGYTF. The DNA for the CDR3 is TGTGCTAGTGGTCCCTACCCTACTAACTATGGCTACACCTTC.

The chain links TRBV5-1 to TRBJ1-3; D call uncertain. The germline V gene has CDR1 SGHRS and CDR2 YFSETQ. Trimming shortened V by 4 bases and J by 0 bases, and 5 bases separated the two germline ends. CDR3 size: 13 residues. The CDR3 here is CASSPYSGNTIYF. In DNA form, the CDR3 reads TGCGCCAGCAGCCCCTACTCTGGAAACACCATATATTTT.

The genes are TRBV2 and TRBJ1-1; TRBD1 is a possible D gene (5 bases). Deletions cut 10 bases from V and 1 base from J, with 19 bases between. The CDR3 extends over 15 amino acids. From germline, CDR1 is SNHLY and CDR2 FYNNEI. The CDR3 nucleotides are TGTGCCACCGCGCGGAGAGGACAAACGAACACTGAAGCTTTCTTT. Its protein is CATARRGQTNTEAFF.

This chain joins TRBV7-2 and TRBJ2-5; 10 nucleotides match TRBD2. CDR1 is SGHTA and CDR2 is FQGNSA in the germline V gene. The V segment lost 5 bases and the J segment 4 bases; nucleotides outside the gene matches: 10. The CDR3 consists of 16 residues. CDR3 nucleotides: TGTGCCAGCAGCCCACGGGAGCGGGGGGGCGTAGAGACCCAGTACTTC. Its protein product is CASSPRERGGVETQYF.

The chain employs TRBV7-2 and TRBJ2-5; tentatively, D is TRBD2 (5 bases). Per germline, CDR1 SGHTA and CDR2 FQGNSA. The V end lost 3 bases, the J end lost 2 bases, and 7 bases lay between the germline ends. This CDR3 comprises 13 residues. CDR3 protein: CASSFGLQETQYF. The CDR3 nucleotides are TGTGCCAGCAGCTTTGGACTTCAAGAGACCCAGTACTTC. Using reference TRBV7-2 and TRBJ2-5 for the parts outside the CDR3, the full variable domain is GAGVSQSPSNKVTEKGKDVELRCDPISGHTALYWYRQSLGQGLEFLIYFQGNSAPDKSGLPSDRFSAERTGGSVSTLTIQRTQQEDSAVYLCASSFGLQETQYFGPGTRLLVL.

The genes are TRBV4-2 and TRBJ2-1; TRBD2 agrees at 7 bases. The CDR3 runs 15 residues. With 1 base clipped from V and 2 bases from J, the junction kept 2 bases outside the gene matches. Germline CDR1 and CDR2: LGHNA and YNFKEQ. CDR3 amino acids: CASSQVGGAYNEQFF. The CDR3 DNA is TGTGCCAGCAGCCAAGTTGGGGGGGCCTACAATGAGCAGTTCTTC.

V and J are TRBV5-4 and TRBJ2-2; perhaps D is TRBD1 or TRBD2 (5 bases each). Trimming stripped 4 bases from V and 2 bases from J, with 12 bases between. CDR1 is SGHNT and CDR2 is YYREEE in the germline V gene (reference sequence). The CDR3 is 15 residues long. This CDR3 reads CASSSSGRNTGELFF. The CDR3 nucleotides read TGTGCCAGCAGCAGTTCGGGGCGCAACACCGGGGAGCTGTTTTTT.

The gene calls are TRBV5-1 and TRBJ2-1, with D possibly being TRBD1 (9 bases). V was cut by 4 bases and J by 1 base, with 15 bases left in between. This CDR3 is 16 amino acids long. Germline V CDR1 and CDR2: SGHRS, YFSETQ. The CDR3 bases are TGCGCCAGCAGCCGGGGGGGACAGGGTTCCTACAATGAGCAGTTCTTC. Translation: CASSRGGQGSYNEQFF.